One and the same sample provided the 16 T cell receptor beta chains below, sequenced in a study of blood T cells in healthy people across ages. A second PCR of 7 to 11 cycles used a sample-barcoded 5' primer and a J-beta primer mix. TCRdb redid the calling of the 5' RACE reads with MiXCR, one entry per CDR3 protein. Of hundreds of thousands of distinct CDR3 sequences in the sample, less than 45% are singletons; the top ten hold around 30%. Sequencing was done on a sample of blood. These receptors all come from an elderly man in good health.

The chain is built from TRBV7-9 and TRBJ2-4, with a possible D match to TRBD1 (6 bases). Germline CDR1 reads SEHNR; CDR2 reads FQNEAQ (reference sequence). The CDR3 is 13 amino acids. Trimming cost V 3 bases and J 15 bases, with 18 bases left between them. CDR3 bases: TGTGCCAGCAGCTTGTCAGGGGATCGAATCGCGTACTTC. Residues: CASSLSGDRIAYF. The variable domain in full, with the rest retrieved from reference TRBV7-9 and TRBJ2-4, is DTGVSQNPRHKITKRGQNVTFRCDPISEHNRLYWYRQTLGQGPEFLTYFQNEAQLEKSRLLSDRFSAERPKGSFSTLEIQRTEQGDSAMYLCASSLSGDRIAYFGAGTRLSVL.

This clonotype was observed at least ten times. The gene calls are TRBV5-8 and TRBJ2-5; 13 bases fit TRBD2. The ends lost 0 bases at V and 3 bases at J; junction bases unmatched: 2. The CDR3 consists of 16 residues. The germline CDR1 and CDR2 sequences are SGHTS and YDEGEE. DNA of the CDR3: TGTGCCAGCAGCTTGGGAGGGACTAGCGGGAAAGAGACCCAGTACTTC. This translates into CASSLGGTSGKETQYF.

Turning to this clonotype: A much larger clone lies a single base off, so this may be a read error. The CDR3 sequence is CASSCVRGGYNEQFF. CDR3 bases: TGTGCCAGCAGCTGCGTGCGCGGGGGGTACAATGAGCAGTTCTTC. The chain carries TRBV7-9 and TRBJ2-1; 8 bases map to TRBD2. The V gene end was trimmed by 4 bases and the J gene end by 4 bases; junction bases not matched to a gene: 6. Germline lookup yields CDR1 SEHNR and CDR2 FQNEAQ (reference sequence). The CDR3 is made up of 15 amino acids.

V gene TRBV11-2 combines with J gene TRBJ2-1; D call uncertain. Per the germline V gene, CDR1 is SGHAT and CDR2 is FQNNGV. This CDR3 has 16 amino acids. The V end was cut by 1 base, the J end by 7 bases, with 17 bases between. CDR3 nucleotide sequence: TGTGCCAGCAGCTTAGCCAGCCTCGGACGGAAGAATGAGCAGTTCTTC. Protein product: CASSLASLGRKNEQFF.

This clonotype was seen only a few times. The J gene is TRBJ2-1, the V gene TRBV7-2; D is possibly TRBD2 (6 bases). The CDR3 consists of 15 residues. Germline V gene data show CDR1 as SGHTA and CDR2 as FQGNSA. V gave up 7 bases and J gave up 7 bases, with 20 bases separating them. CDR3 coding DNA: TGTGCCAGCACCGTAGGTCGGGGGAGATCGAATGAGCAGTTCTTC. This encodes CASTVGRGRSNEQFF.

This clonotype showed up just a few times. The V gene is TRBV5-1, the J gene TRBJ2-1, with 11 bases fitting TRBD2. V gave up 3 bases and J gave up 4 bases; unmatched junction bases: 6. CDR1 and CDR2 (germline): SGHRS, YFSETQ. This CDR3 contains 16 residues. The DNA of the CDR3 is TGCGCCAGCAGCTCGTTTAGCGGGGGGGTGTACAATGAGCAGTTCTTC. This sequence encodes CASSSFSGGVYNEQFF. Complete variable domain (other parts from reference TRBV5-1 and TRBJ2-1): KAGVTQTPRYLIKTRGQQVTLSCSPISGHRSVSWYQQTPGQGLQFLFEYFSETQRNKGNFPGRFSGRQFSNSRSEMNVSTLELGDSALYLCASSSFSGGVYNEQFFGPGTRLTVL.

A few counts support this clonotype. The V call is TRBV20-1, the J call TRBJ1-1; tentatively, D is TRBD1 (5 bases). The CDR3 contains 13 residues. Looked up from germline, CDR1 is DFQATT and CDR2 is SNEGSKA (reference sequence). Deletions cut 6 bases from V and 0 bases from J, with 11 bases between. This chain's CDR3 is CSAPDRLNTEAFF. CDR3 in DNA: TGCAGTGCCCCAGACAGATTGAACACTGAAGCTTTCTTT.

This clonotype was detected a few times. V usage is TRBV7-2 and J usage is TRBJ1-4; D not resolved. Trimming shortened V by 5 bases and J by 5 bases, and 18 bases separated the two germline ends. The CDR3 is made up of 16 amino acids. The germline V gene encodes CDR1 SGHTA and CDR2 FQGNSA. CDR3 in amino acids: CASSDRGPSPNEKLFF. In nucleotides, the CDR3 is TGTGCCAGCAGCGACCGAGGTCCTAGCCCCAATGAAAAACTGTTTTTT.

In this sample, this clonotype turned up many times. This chain joins TRBV7-2 and TRBJ1-2, with D possibly matching TRBD1 (6 bases). Germline V gene lookup returns CDR1 SGHTA and CDR2 FQGNSA. Trimming cost V 1 base and J 5 bases, with 14 bases left between them. The CDR3 has 15 amino acids. CDR3 coding DNA: TGTGCCAGCAGCTTAGGCCCAGGGGTGAATTATGGCTACACCTTC. The encoded protein is CASSLGPGVNYGYTF. The complete variable domain, with remaining parts taken from reference TRBV7-2 and TRBJ1-2, reads GAGVSQSPSNKVTEKGKDVELRCDPISGHTALYWYRQSLGQGLEFLIYFQGNSAPDKSGLPSDRFSAERTGGSVSTLTIQRTQQEDSAVYLCASSLGPGVNYGYTFGSGTRLTVV.

This clonotype was counted at least ten times. V usage is TRBV6-2 or TRBV6-3 and J usage is TRBJ2-7; the D gene is possibly TRBD2 (5 bases). Germline CDR1 and CDR2: MNHEY and SVGEGT. V lost 7 bases to trimming and J lost 4 bases, with 23 bases between them. This CDR3 region has 16 residues. DNA for the CDR3: TGTGCCAGCACCTCCCTCAGGAACGGCGGGTTGTACGAGCAGTACTTC. This gives the protein CASTSLRNGGLYEQYF.

The V gene is TRBV4-2, the J gene TRBJ1-3; 9 nucleotides agree with TRBD1. Looked up from germline, CDR1 is LGHNA and CDR2 is YNFKEQ. V shed 0 bases, J shed 4 bases, and the junction held 1 base outside the gene matches. The CDR3 loop spans 15 amino acids. The CDR3 region is CASSQDGQGGNTIYF. Written as DNA, the CDR3 is TGTGCCAGCAGCCAAGATGGACAGGGGGGAAACACCATATATTTT.

This clonotype was observed a handful of times. The rearrangement uses TRBV9 and TRBJ2-7, with D uncertain. V lost 2 bases and J 6 bases, leaving 12 bases between the germline ends. CDR1 and CDR2 from the germline V gene are SGDLS and YYNGEE. This CDR3 comprises 13 residues. The chain's CDR3 is CASSVAGGLEQYF. DNA for the CDR3: TGTGCCAGCAGCGTGGCTGGTGGGCTCGAGCAGTACTTC. The whole variable domain, filled in from reference TRBV9 and TRBJ2-7, reads DSGVTQTPKHLITATGQRVTLRCSPRSGDLSVYWYQQSLDQGLQFLIQYYNGEERAKGNILERFSAQQFPDLHSELNLSSLELGDSALYFCASSVAGGLEQYFGPGTRLTVT.

The chain employs TRBV7-2 and TRBJ1-1; no clear D gene. This CDR3 spans 16 amino acids. V was cut by 1 base and J by 4 bases, with 16 bases left in between. The germline V gene has CDR1 SGHTA and CDR2 FQGNSA. The CDR3 DNA reads as TGTGCCAGCAGCTTAGTTGGTGAAGGTTTGGTCACTGAAGCTTTCTTT. Translation: CASSLVGEGLVTEAFF.

The chain employs TRBV12-3 or TRBV12-4 and TRBJ2-4; D might be TRBD1 (6 bases). CDR3 size: 14 residues. Trimming pared 4 bases from V and 13 bases from J, leaving 20 bases between. The CDR3 DNA reads as TGTGCCAGCAGTTCCCATTCAGGGGTAGGGGAGCAGTACTTC. Translating gives CASSSHSGVGEQYF.

The chain has TRBV28 and TRBJ2-5, with D possibly matching TRBD2 (6 bases). The better agreement between TRBJ2-7 and the DNA end casts doubt on the J call. The CDR3 runs 13 residues. The germline V gene encodes CDR1 MDHEN and CDR2 SYDVKM. The CDR3 loop reads CASSGIQTSEQYF. The CDR3 DNA reads as TGTGCCAGCAGTGGAATCCAGACTAGCGAGCAGTACTTC.

The J gene is TRBJ2-7, the V gene TRBV7-3, with 9 positions matching TRBD2. CDR3 size: 15 residues. Germline assignment: CDR1 SGHTA and CDR2 FQGTGA. J gave up 4 bases and V 2 bases, and 6 bases lay outside the gene matches. The CDR3 coding sequence is TGTGCCAGCAGCTTACAGGCGGGAGGGTTGTACGAGCAGTACTTC. Its translation: CASSLQAGGLYEQYF. Full variable domain (outside the CDR3, taken from reference TRBV7-3 and TRBJ2-7): GAGVSQTPSNKVTEKGKYVELRCDPISGHTALYWYRQSLGQGPEFLIYFQGTGAADDSGLPNDRFFAVRPEGSVSTLKIQRTERGDSAVYLCASSLQAGGLYEQYFGPGTRLTVT.